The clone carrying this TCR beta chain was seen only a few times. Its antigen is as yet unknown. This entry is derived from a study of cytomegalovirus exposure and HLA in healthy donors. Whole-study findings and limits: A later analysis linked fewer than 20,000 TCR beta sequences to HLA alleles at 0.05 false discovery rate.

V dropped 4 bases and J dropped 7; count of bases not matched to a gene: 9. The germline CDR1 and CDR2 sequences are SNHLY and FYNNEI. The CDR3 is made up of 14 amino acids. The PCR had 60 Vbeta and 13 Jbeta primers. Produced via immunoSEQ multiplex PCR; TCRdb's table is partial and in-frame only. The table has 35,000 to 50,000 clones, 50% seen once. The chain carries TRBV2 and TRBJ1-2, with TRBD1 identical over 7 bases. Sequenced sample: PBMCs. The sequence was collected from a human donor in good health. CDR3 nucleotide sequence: TGTGCCAGCAGTGGGTTTACAGGGGTTGTTGGCTACACCTTC. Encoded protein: CASSGFTGVVGYTF.